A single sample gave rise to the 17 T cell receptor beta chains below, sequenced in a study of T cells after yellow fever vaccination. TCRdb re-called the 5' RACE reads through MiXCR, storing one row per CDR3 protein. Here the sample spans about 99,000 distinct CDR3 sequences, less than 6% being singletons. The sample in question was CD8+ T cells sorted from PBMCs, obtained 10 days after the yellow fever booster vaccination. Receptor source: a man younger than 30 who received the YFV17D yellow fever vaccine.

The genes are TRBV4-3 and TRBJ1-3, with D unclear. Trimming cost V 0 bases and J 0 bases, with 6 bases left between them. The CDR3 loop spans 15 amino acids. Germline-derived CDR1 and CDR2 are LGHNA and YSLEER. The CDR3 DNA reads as TGCGCCAGCAGCCAAGATTTCCACTCTGGAAACACCATATATTTT. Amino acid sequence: CASSQDFHSGNTIYF.

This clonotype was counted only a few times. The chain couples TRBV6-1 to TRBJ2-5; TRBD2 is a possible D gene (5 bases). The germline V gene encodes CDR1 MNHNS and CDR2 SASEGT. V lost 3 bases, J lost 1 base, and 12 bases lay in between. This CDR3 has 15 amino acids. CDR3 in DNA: TGTGCCAGCAGTGACGGGGTAATAGTCCAAGAGACCCAGTACTTC. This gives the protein CASSDGVIVQETQYF.

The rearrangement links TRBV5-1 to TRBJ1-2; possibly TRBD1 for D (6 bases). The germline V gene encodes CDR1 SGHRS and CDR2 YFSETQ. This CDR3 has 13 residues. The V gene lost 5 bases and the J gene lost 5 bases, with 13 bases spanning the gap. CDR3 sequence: CASSSTGRYGYTF. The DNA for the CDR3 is TGCGCCAGCAGTTCTACAGGGCGGTATGGCTACACCTTC. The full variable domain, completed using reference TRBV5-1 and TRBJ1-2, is KAGVTQTPRYLIKTRGQQVTLSCSPISGHRSVSWYQQTPGQGLQFLFEYFSETQRNKGNFPGRFSGRQFSNSRSEMNVSTLELGDSALYLCASSSTGRYGYTFGSGTRLTVV.

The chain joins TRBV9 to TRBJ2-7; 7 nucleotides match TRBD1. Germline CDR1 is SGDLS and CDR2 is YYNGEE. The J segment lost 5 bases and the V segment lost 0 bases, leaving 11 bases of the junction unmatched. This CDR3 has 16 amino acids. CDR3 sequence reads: CASSVGPRQGSHEQYF. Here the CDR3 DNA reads TGTGCCAGCAGCGTAGGCCCGCGACAGGGTTCGCACGAGCAGTACTTC.

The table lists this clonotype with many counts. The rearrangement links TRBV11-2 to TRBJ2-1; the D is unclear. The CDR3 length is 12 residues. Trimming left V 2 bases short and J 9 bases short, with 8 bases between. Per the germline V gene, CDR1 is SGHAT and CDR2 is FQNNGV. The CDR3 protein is CASSLQYGEQFF. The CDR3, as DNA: TGTGCCAGCAGCTTACAATACGGTGAGCAGTTCTTC.

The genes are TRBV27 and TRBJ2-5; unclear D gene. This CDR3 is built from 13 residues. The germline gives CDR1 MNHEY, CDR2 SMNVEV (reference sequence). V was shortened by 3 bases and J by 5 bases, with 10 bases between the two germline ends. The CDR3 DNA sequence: TGTGCCAGCAGTTTTTTTCGGTCGGAGACCCAGTACTTC. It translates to CASSFFRSETQYF.

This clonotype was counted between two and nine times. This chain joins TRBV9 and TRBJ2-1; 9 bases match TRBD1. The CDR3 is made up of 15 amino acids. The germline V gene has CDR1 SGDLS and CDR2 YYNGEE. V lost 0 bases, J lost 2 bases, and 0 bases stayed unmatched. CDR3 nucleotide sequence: TGTGCCAGCAGCGTAGGACAGGGGGCCTACAATGAGCAGTTCTTC. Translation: CASSVGQGAYNEQFF.

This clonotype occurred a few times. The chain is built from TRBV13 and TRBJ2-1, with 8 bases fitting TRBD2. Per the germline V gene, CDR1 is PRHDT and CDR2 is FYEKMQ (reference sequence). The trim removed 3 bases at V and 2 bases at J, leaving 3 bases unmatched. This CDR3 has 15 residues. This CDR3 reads CASSLVGGAYNEQFF. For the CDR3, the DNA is TGTGCCAGCAGCTTGGTCGGGGGGGCCTACAATGAGCAGTTCTTC.

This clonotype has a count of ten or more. CDR3 region: CASSPQGFEQFF. CDR3 DNA sequence: TGTGCCAGCAGCCCCCAGGGGTTTGAGCAGTTCTTC. The V call is TRBV9, the J call TRBJ2-1; D might be TRBD1 (6 bases). Germline CDR1 and CDR2: SGDLS and YYNGEE. The CDR3 covers 12 residues. V lost 4 bases and J lost 9, with 11 bases in between.

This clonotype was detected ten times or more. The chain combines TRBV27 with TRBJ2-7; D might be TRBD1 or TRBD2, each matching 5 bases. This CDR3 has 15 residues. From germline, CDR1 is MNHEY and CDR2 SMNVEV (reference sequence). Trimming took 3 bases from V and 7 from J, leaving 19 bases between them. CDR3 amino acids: CASSFSGTLRVEQYF. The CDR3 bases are TGTGCCAGCAGTTTCTCCGGGACCCTCCGGGTGGAGCAGTACTTC.

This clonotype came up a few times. The CDR3 coding sequence is TGTGCCAGCAGTCAGGGCGTGGCTGGGGCTTTCTTT. It encodes CASSQGVAGAFF. The gene calls are TRBV12-3 or TRBV12-4 and TRBJ1-1; possibly TRBD1 for D (5 bases). The CDR3 spans 12 residues. The V end was cut by 5 bases, the J end by 11 bases, with 15 bases between.

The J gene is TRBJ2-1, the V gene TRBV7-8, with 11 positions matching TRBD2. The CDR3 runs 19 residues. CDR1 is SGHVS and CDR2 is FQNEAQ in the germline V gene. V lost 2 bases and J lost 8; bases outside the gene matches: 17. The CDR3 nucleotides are TGTGCCAGCAGCTTACTAGCGGGGGGTGCGTCAAAGGATCTCGATGAGCAGTTCTTC. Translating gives CASSLLAGGASKDLDEQFF.

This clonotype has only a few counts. CDR3 residues: CSALRGDSNQPQHF. CDR3 DNA: TGCAGTGCTCTCAGGGGGGATAGCAATCAGCCCCAGCATTTT. The V gene is TRBV20-1, the J gene TRBJ1-5; 7 positions agree with TRBD1. Trimming removed 5 bases from V and 0 bases from J; junction bases left unmatched: 4. In germline, CDR1 is DFQATT, CDR2 SNEGSKA (reference sequence). The CDR3 is made up of 14 amino acids.

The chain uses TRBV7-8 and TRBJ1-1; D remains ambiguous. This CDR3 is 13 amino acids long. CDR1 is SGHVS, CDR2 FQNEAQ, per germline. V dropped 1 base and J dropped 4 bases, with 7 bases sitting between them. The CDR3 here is CASSLGYGTEAFF. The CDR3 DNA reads TGTGCCAGCAGCTTAGGTTACGGCACTGAAGCTTTCTTT. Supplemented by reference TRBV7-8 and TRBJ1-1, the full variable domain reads GAGVSQSPRYKVAKRGQDVALRCDPISGHVSLFWYQQALGQGPEFLTYFQNEAQLDKSGLPSDRFFAERPEGSVSTLKIQRTQQEDSAVYLCASSLGYGTEAFFGQGTRLTVV.

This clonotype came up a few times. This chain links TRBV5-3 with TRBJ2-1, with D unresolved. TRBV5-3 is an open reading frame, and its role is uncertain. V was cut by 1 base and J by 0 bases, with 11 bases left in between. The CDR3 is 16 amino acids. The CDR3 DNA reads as TGTGCCAGAAGCTTGAAGGGAACGAGCTCCTACAATGAGCAGTTCTTC. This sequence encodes CARSLKGTSSYNEQFF.

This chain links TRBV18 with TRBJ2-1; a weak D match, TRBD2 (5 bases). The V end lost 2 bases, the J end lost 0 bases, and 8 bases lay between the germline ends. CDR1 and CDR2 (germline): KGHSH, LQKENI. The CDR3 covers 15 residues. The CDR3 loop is CASSPEGYSYNEQFF. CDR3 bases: TGTGCCAGCTCACCAGAGGGTTACTCCTACAATGAGCAGTTCTTC.

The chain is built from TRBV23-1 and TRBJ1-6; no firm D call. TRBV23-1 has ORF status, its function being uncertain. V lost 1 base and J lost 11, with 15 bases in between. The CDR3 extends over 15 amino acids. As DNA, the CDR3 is TGCGCCAGCAGTCAATTGATAGGGAGTGGGCCACCCCTCCACTTT. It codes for CASSQLIGSGPPLHF.